This TCR beta chain is from a study of type 1 and type 2 diabetes patients. A remark on this clonotype: Its antigen is currently unknown.

The CDR3 spans 16 residues. From germline, CDR1 is KGHSH and CDR2 LQKENI. Trimming stripped 2 bases from V and 1 base from J, with 12 bases between. Diabetic patients met standard criteria for type 1 or type 2 diabetes. The PCR template was genomic DNA. Multiplex PCR with 30 forward and 13 reverse primers amplified the TCR beta CDR3. TCRdb ran MiXCR on the multiplex PCR reads and lists one entry per CDR3 protein. The sample shows about 290,000 distinct CDR3 sequences, 47% of them seen only once. Overall study findings and caveats: In CD4+ and CD8+ T cells, type 2 diabetes diversity exceeded type 1.

The TCR comes from a man in his late teens or twenties with type 2 diabetes. Source material: peripheral blood mononuclear cells (PBMCs). The J gene is TRBJ1-5, the V gene TRBV18; D gene uncertain. In DNA, the CDR3 is TGTGCCAGCTCACCATTTGAATTAGGGAGCAATCAGCCCCAGCATTTT. This encodes CASSPFELGSNQPQHF.